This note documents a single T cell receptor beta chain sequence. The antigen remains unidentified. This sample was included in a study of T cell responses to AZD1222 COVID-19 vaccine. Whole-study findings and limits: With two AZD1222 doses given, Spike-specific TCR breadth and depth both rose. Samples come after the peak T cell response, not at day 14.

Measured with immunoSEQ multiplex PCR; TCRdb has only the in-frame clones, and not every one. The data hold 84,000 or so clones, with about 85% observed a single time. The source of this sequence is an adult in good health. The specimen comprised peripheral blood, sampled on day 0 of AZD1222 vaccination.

In DNA, the CDR3 is TGTGCCAGCTCACAGACAGGGATGAACACTGAAGCTTTCTTT. Protein sequence: CASSQTGMNTEAFF. The rearrangement joins TRBV18 to TRBJ1-1; 7 bases fit TRBD1. The germline V gene has CDR1 KGHSH and CDR2 LQKENI. V trimming: 4 bases; J trimming: 0 bases; junction bases outside the gene matches: 2. This CDR3 comprises 14 residues.